The present T cell receptor (beta chain) was sequenced within a study of T cell changes during pregnancy in multiple sclerosis. The CDR3 sequence is 13 residues long. Between the trimmed V and J ends, which lost 2 bases and 2 bases, there was a span of 5 bases. Germline CDR1 reads ENHRY; CDR2 reads SYGVKD. Here immunoSEQ multiplex PCR was the method, and the copy in TCRdb shows in-frame clones only, minus some. The sample shows 37,000 or so clones, approximately 94% of them seen only once. The starting material was peripheral blood, obtained in the third trimester of pregnancy. The sequence was collected from a female donor with multiple sclerosis, enrolled in a pregnancy study. The chain carries TRBV10-3 and TRBJ2-3; D gene uncertain. The CDR3 DNA reads as TGTGCCATCAGTGAGGTCTTCACAGATACGCAGTATTTT. Amino acids: CAISEVFTDTQYF.